Sequencing of this T cell receptor (beta chain) was carried out in a study of T cells in Graves' hyperthyroidism and ophthalmopathy. Newly diagnosed patients aged 18 to 65 had hyperthyroidism of under 2 months' duration. PBMCs stemmed from approximately 9.1 ml fresh peripheral blood. It was RNA transcripts that yielded the amplified TCR beta CDR3 regions. When the TCR CDR3 underwent first-round RT-PCR, the HTBI primer set was used. From the multiplex PCR reads, TCRdb called clonotypes with MiXCR, one entry per CDR3 protein. Among fewer than 850,000 distinct CDR3 sequences listed, around 16% were seen once. Study-level points and caveats: Patients with ophthalmopathy were separated from those with stable hyperthyroidism by a 13 V-J model.

Notes on this clonotype: Its antigen is unidentified.

Germline values: CDR1 MGHDK, CDR2 SYGVNS. This CDR3 spans 14 amino acids. The V gene lost 2 bases and the J gene lost 3 bases, with 7 bases spanning the gap. Sequencing used blood. This TCR was recovered from a man aged 50 to 59 with Graves' hyperthyroidism. This chain uses TRBV25-1 with TRBJ2-2, with TRBD2 as a possible D gene (6 bases). CDR3 residues: CASSEASDTGELFF. CDR3 DNA: TGTGCCAGCAGTGAAGCTAGCGACACCGGGGAGCTGTTTTTT.